Presented here are 15 T cell receptor beta chains from one specimen sequenced in a study of response to subunit inactivated influenza vaccine. TCRdb re-called the RT-PCR reads through MiXCR, storing one row per CDR3 protein. Seen here are about 610,000 distinct CDR3 sequences, around 13% observed once, and the top ten hold 11%. The sample in question was PBMCs from blood, obtained about 12 days after vaccination. These receptors were taken from a man in his forties or fifties who received an inactivated influenza vaccine.

This clonotype was counted many times. This rearrangement joins TRBV7-9 to TRBJ1-2; no clear D gene. The germline gives CDR1 SEHNR, CDR2 FQNEAQ (reference sequence). V lost 1 base to trimming and J lost 3 bases, with 9 bases between them. The CDR3 runs to 14 residues. The CDR3 DNA follows: TGTGCCAGCAGCTTAGGAGATCCGCACTATGGCTACACCTTC. Its translation: CASSLGDPHYGYTF.

This clonotype was observed a few times. The V call is TRBV5-1, the J call TRBJ2-7, with 7 bases identical to TRBD1. The CDR3 extends over 14 amino acids. Germline V lookup: CDR1 SGHRS, CDR2 YFSETQ. With V trimmed by 4 bases and J by 3 bases, 7 bases remained unmatched. CDR3 amino acids: CASSAGTAYYEQYF. The CDR3 coding sequence is TGCGCCAGCAGCGCCGGGACAGCGTACTACGAGCAGTACTTC.

The chain recombines TRBV27 with TRBJ2-7; D is uncertain. There are 15 residues in the CDR3. V lost 2 bases to trimming and J lost 0 bases, with 11 bases between them. Per the germline V gene, CDR1 is MNHEY and CDR2 is SMNVEV (reference sequence). CDR3 loop: CASSLRPITSYEQYF. For the CDR3, the DNA is TGTGCCAGCAGTTTAAGGCCCATCACCTCCTACGAGCAGTACTTC.

The rearrangement uses TRBV11-1 and TRBJ2-7; perhaps TRBD1 as D (7 bases). The CDR3 runs to 18 residues. Germline lookup yields CDR1 SGHAT and CDR2 FQDESV (reference sequence). The ends were cut back, 2 bases at V and 2 bases at J, with 22 bases in the middle. The CDR3 region has the DNA TGTGCCAGCAGCTTAAGGGGGGTAGTTGGACAGGCCGCCTACGAGCAGTACTTC. Translation gives CASSLRGVVGQAAYEQYF.

This clonotype was counted between two and nine times. CDR3 sequence (DNA): TGTGCCAGCAGTTTAATCCCAGGACAGGGGAATGAAGAGACCCAGTACTTC. Protein product: CASSLIPGQGNEETQYF. The chain employs TRBV12-3 or TRBV12-4 and TRBJ2-5; 9 bases match TRBD1. Trimming at V came to 2 bases and at J to 3 bases, leaving 10 bases not matched to a gene. This CDR3 region has 17 residues.

This clonotype came up a few times. This CDR3 reads CASSSQQGNQPQHF. The CDR3 region has the DNA TGTGCCAGCAGCTCCCAACAAGGAAATCAGCCCCAGCATTTT. This sequence joins TRBV3-1 and TRBJ1-5; D is unresolved. The V end was cut by 5 bases, the J end by 4 bases, with 12 bases between. Germline lookup yields CDR1 LGHDT and CDR2 YNNKEL (reference sequence). The CDR3 extends over 14 amino acids.

The chain employs TRBV20-1 and TRBJ2-1; 8 bases are a match to TRBD1. This CDR3 has 15 residues. Looked up from germline, CDR1 is DFQATT and CDR2 is SNEGSKA (reference sequence). With 4 bases clipped from V and 4 bases from J, the junction kept 9 bases outside the gene matches. CDR3 sequence (DNA): TGCAGTGCTAACACCGGGACAGGCCGTTACAATGAGCAGTTCTTC. Translated: CSANTGTGRYNEQFF.

This clonotype showed up just a few times. The rearrangement links TRBV4-2 to TRBJ2-6; D remains unclear. Germline CDR1 and CDR2: LGHNA and YNFKEQ. The CDR3 covers 16 residues. The V and J ends lost 0 bases and 1 base respectively, with 7 bases between them. The CDR3 spells CASSQDLSSGANVLTF. CDR3 DNA sequence: TGTGCCAGCAGCCAAGATTTGAGTTCTGGGGCCAACGTCCTGACTTTC.

This clonotype has at least ten counts. J is TRBJ2-1 and V is TRBV12-3 or TRBV12-4, with 8 bases aligning to TRBD2. The ends lost 3 bases at V and 7 bases at J; junction bases unmatched: 2. The CDR3 is 13 amino acids. CDR3 coding DNA: TGTGCCAGCAGTTTGGCGGGAGGTAATGAGCAGTTCTTC. It encodes CASSLAGGNEQFF.

To note about this clonotype: An end of the junction does not agree with germline; a read error may underlie this. The rearrangement uses TRBV29-1 and TRBJ2-1; 7 bases align to TRBD2. The CDR3 runs 17 residues. CDR1 is SQVTM, CDR2 ANQGSEA, per germline. CDR3 sequence (DNA): TGTAGCGTTGAACCCAAAAAAGCGGCGGGGGCCTACAATGAGCAGTTCTTC. The encoded protein is CSVEPKKAAGAYNEQFF.

This clonotype was recorded a few times. The chain has TRBV6-2 or TRBV6-3 and TRBJ2-1; D possibly corresponds to TRBD2 (5 bases). The V gene lost 1 base and the J gene lost 8 bases, with 21 bases spanning the gap. The CDR3 runs to 17 residues. CDR1 and CDR2 (germline): MNHEY, SVGEGT. In DNA form, the CDR3 reads TGTGCCAGCAGTTACTTCTTCGACCGCAACTGGCGGGATGAGCAGTTCTTC. It encodes CASSYFFDRNWRDEQFF.

In this sample, this clonotype turned up a few times. The CDR3 region has the DNA TGCAGTGCTCAAAGCTGGGCGGGACAGGGGAATGAAAAACTGTTTTTT. Residues: CSAQSWAGQGNEKLFF. The V gene is TRBV20-1, the J gene TRBJ1-4; 10 nucleotides line up with TRBD1. The junction had 11 bases not matched to a gene; V was cut back by 5 bases and J by 5 bases. This CDR3 has 16 residues. Germline values: CDR1 DFQATT, CDR2 SNEGSKA (reference sequence).

CDR3: CASREGLAAYEQYF. CDR3 bases: TGTGCCAGCAGGGAAGGACTAGCGGCATACGAGCAGTACTTC. This chain joins TRBV27 and TRBJ2-7, with 10 bases identical to TRBD2. The CDR3 has 14 residues. After removal of 6 bases from V and 4 bases from J, the junction contained 6 bases not matched to a gene. Germline V gives CDR1 MNHEY, CDR2 SMNVEV (reference sequence).

The genes are TRBV6-2 or TRBV6-3 and TRBJ2-7; 8 bases are shared with TRBD1. V dropped 1 base and J dropped 0; count of bases not matched to a gene: 14. CDR1 and CDR2 from the germline V gene are MNHEY and SVGEGT. The CDR3 covers 19 residues. For the CDR3, the DNA is TGTGCCAGCAGTTACTGGACAGGGAGAGGAACGGGAGTCTCCTACGAGCAGTACTTC. Translation: CASSYWTGRGTGVSYEQYF.

V and J are TRBV15 and TRBJ1-2, with D possibly being TRBD1 (6 bases). The CDR3 is made up of 15 amino acids. Per germline, CDR1 LNHNV and CDR2 YYDKDF (reference sequence). Trimming stripped 0 bases from V and 1 base from J, with 9 bases between. CDR3 sequence: CATSREKGVNYGYTF. DNA for the CDR3: TGTGCCACCAGCAGAGAGAAGGGGGTTAACTATGGCTACACCTTC.